This T cell receptor beta chain comes out of a study of blood T cell repertoires in COVID-19. Study at large: Samples representing acute and convalescent COVID-19 were sourced from the United States, Italy and Spain. T cells, B-cell-depleted T cells, or PBMCs supplied cDNA or gDNA.

Germline CDR1 reads SEHNR; CDR2 reads FQNEAQ (reference sequence). The CDR3 has 13 amino acids. Trimming removed 2 bases at V and 12 bases at J, with 13 bases between. In the original processing: Amplification of reference gene primers provided the estimated nucleated cell counts. The protocol was immunoSEQ multiplex PCR, while the TCRdb copy is restricted to in-frame clones and leaves out a portion. V and J calls and clone size are copied from that table; D and trimming were computed from the DNA. The profile shows about 150,000 clones, 76% of them singletons. This receptor was identified in a woman of 80 years or more with acute or convalescent COVID-19. Sample: peripheral blood. The V call is TRBV7-9, the J call TRBJ1-4; D is perhaps TRBD1 (5 bases). CDR3 in DNA: TGTGCCAGCAGCTTACAGGGTTGGGGTGAACTGTTTTTT. Translated, it gives CASSLQGWGELFF.